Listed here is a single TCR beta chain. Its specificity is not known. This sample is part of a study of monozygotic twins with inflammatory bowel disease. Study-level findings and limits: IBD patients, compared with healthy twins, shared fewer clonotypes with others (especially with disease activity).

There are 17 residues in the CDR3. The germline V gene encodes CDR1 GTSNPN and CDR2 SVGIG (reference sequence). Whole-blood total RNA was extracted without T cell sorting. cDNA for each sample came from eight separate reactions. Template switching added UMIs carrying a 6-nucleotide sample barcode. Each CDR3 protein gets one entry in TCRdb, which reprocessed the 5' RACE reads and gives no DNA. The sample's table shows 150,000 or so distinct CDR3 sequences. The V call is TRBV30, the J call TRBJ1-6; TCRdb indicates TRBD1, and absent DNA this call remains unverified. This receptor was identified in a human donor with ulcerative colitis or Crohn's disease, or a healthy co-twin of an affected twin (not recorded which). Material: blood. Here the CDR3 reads CACSFTGQHSYNSPLHF.